Following are 9 T cell receptor beta chains from one sample sequenced in a study of naive and memory T cell subsets. General study findings and limits: Possibly reflecting memory cells re-expressing CD45RA, a few larger clonotypes occurred in naive repertoires, especially CD8.

Antigens for these TCRs are unknown. Both TRBC1 and TRBC2 were covered by a beta constant-region primer of two equimolar oligonucleotides. The ligated cDNA underwent four PCR rounds using SP2 and nested alpha and beta constant-region primers. TCRdb reprocessed the UMI-ligation and nested PCR reads with MiXCR, giving one entry per CDR3 protein. The profile shows over 110,000 distinct CDR3 sequences, about a fifth of them singletons. The source material was naive CD8+ T cells from blood. The receptors originated from a human donor in good health.

The V and J genes are TRBV20-1 and TRBJ1-2; D unresolved. V lost 0 bases and J lost 7, with 15 bases in between. Looked up from germline, CDR1 is DFQATT and CDR2 is SNEGSKA (reference sequence). This CDR3 has 14 amino acids. In DNA form, the CDR3 reads TGCAGTGCTAGAGAGGCCAGTATTGGCGCTGGCTACACCTTC. It codes for CSAREASIGAGYTF.

The CDR3 DNA reads as TGTGCCAGCAGCTCGGGACAGGGCACTGGGGCCAACGTCCTGACTTTC. It encodes CASSSGQGTGANVLTF. V gene TRBV7-9 combines with J gene TRBJ2-6; TRBD1 aligns across 9 bases. Germline V gives CDR1 SEHNR, CDR2 FQNEAQ (reference sequence). The CDR3 loop spans 16 amino acids. The V gene end was trimmed by 4 bases and the J gene end by 2 bases; junction bases not matched to a gene: 3.

The sample holds a few counts of this clonotype. The chain carries TRBV20-1 and TRBJ2-3; D not certain. The ends were cut back, 0 bases at V and 6 bases at J, with 13 bases in the middle. Germline loops: CDR1 DFQATT, CDR2 SNEGSKA (reference sequence). The CDR3 covers 14 residues. In nucleotides, the CDR3 is TGCAGTGCTAGAGAGGTATCGCATGAGGATACGCAGTATTTT. Translated: CSAREVSHEDTQYF.

This clonotype was detected a few times. The chain links TRBV28 to TRBJ2-7; TRBD1 matches 7 bases. This CDR3 spans 14 amino acids. Germline values: CDR1 MDHEN, CDR2 SYDVKM. V lost 5 bases to trimming and J lost 3 bases; unmatched junction nucleotides: 7. CDR3 in DNA: TGTGCCAGCAGTCCCTCTAACAGGGGCTACGAGCAGTACTTC. Its translation: CASSPSNRGYEQYF.

As for this clonotype: The junction departs from germline at one end; a sequencing error may be responsible. This chain joins TRBV24-1 and TRBJ2-2; no firm D call. Germline V gene data show CDR1 as KGHDR and CDR2 as SFDVKD. The CDR3 is made up of 13 amino acids. CDR3 DNA: TGTGCCACCGGTGACGGTAACACCGGGGAGCTGTTTTTT. Its protein is CATGDGNTGELFF.

This sequence joins TRBV7-6 and TRBJ2-7, with TRBD1 matching 8 bases. The CDR3 is made up of 14 amino acids. In germline, CDR1 is SGHVS, CDR2 FNYEAQ. The junction had 11 bases not matched to a gene; V was cut back by 8 bases and J by 5 bases. The CDR3 sequence is CASAAGTGEDEQYF. The CDR3 DNA sequence: TGTGCCAGCGCCGCCGGGACAGGTGAAGACGAGCAGTACTTC.

This clonotype was counted a few times. This chain joins TRBV28 and TRBJ2-3; D is undetermined. The germline V and J ends were trimmed by 3 bases and 4 bases, with 5 bases remaining between them. Germline V gene lookup returns CDR1 MDHEN and CDR2 SYDVKM. This CDR3 region has 12 residues. CDR3 DNA: TGTGCCAGCAGTTTCGGGCCAGATACGCAGTATTTT. Amino acids: CASSFGPDTQYF. The full variable domain, with the rest looked up from reference TRBV28 and TRBJ2-3, is DVKVTQSSRYLVKRTGEKVFLECVQDMDHENMFWYRQDPGLGLRLIYFSYDVKMKEKGDIPEGYSVSREKKERFSLILESASTNQTSMYLCASSFGPDTQYFGPGTRLTVL.

This clonotype was found a few times. This chain uses TRBV4-1 with TRBJ2-3; 7 bases agree with TRBD2. Germline V gene sequence: CDR1 MGHRA, CDR2 YSYEKL. The J segment lost 4 bases and the V segment lost 3 bases, leaving 7 bases of the junction unmatched. The CDR3 sequence is 15 residues long. The CDR3 sequence: CASSHPSGTADTQYF. The CDR3 DNA reads TGCGCCAGCAGCCACCCCAGCGGGACGGCAGATACGCAGTATTTT.

This rearrangement joins TRBV9 to TRBJ2-7, with D uncertain. The V gene lost 2 bases and the J gene lost 6 bases, with 21 bases spanning the gap. CDR3 length: 16 amino acids. CDR1 and CDR2 (germline): SGDLS, YYNGEE. CDR3 sequence: CASSVLQPDSSVEQYF. In nucleotides, the CDR3 is TGTGCCAGCAGCGTTTTACAGCCCGATTCGAGCGTCGAGCAGTACTTC.